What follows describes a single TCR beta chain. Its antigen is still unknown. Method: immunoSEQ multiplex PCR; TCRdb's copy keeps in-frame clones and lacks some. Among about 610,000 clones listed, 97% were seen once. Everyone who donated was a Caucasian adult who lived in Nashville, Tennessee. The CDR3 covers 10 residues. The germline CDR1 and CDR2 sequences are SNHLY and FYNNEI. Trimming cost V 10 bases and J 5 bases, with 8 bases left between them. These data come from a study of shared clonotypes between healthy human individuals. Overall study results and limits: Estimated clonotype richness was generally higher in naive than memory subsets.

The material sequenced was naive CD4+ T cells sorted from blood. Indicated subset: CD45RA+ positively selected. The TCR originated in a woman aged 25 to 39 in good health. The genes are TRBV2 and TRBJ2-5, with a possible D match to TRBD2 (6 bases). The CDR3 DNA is TGTGCCATGGGGGGTGAGACCCAGTACTTC. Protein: CAMGGETQYF.